Listed below are T cell receptor beta chains from one sample, sequenced in a study of OX40 agonist ivuxolimab in advanced cancers. The table came from immunoSEQ multiplex PCR; TCRdb's copy has only in-frame clones and leaves some out. The repertoire includes nearly 90,000 clones, around 87% of them detected once, and around 1.6% sits in the top ten. The specimen was CD4+ or CD8+ T cells sorted from blood, collected in a trial of the OX40 agonist ivuxolimab. These receptors all stem from an adult with an advanced solid tumor such as melanoma, head and neck, liver or kidney cancer. CDR3s include the opening cysteine and the closing phenylalanine or tryptophan. Fields, in order: J gene, D gene, V gene, clone size, CDR3 protein, CDR3 DNA. The D gene is left open where the match is weak. Size is stated for part of the rows, as once, few or many counts, or as a class when the clone is expanded.

TRBJ2-6 TRBD2 TRBV27 . CASSLGTTYSGANVLTF TGTGCCAGCAGTTTGGGGACTACCTACTCTGGGGCCAACGTCCTGACTTTC
TRBJ2-3 TRBD2 TRBV6-5 . CASSLGGGDTDTQYF TGTGCCAGCAGTTTGGGTGGGGGGGACACAGATACGCAGTATTTT
TRBJ1-5 . TRBV27 . CASSLDQGGNQPQHF TGTGCCAGCAGTTTAGACCAGGGCGGCAATCAGCCCCAGCATTTT
TRBJ2-2 . TRBV11-2 . CASSLGWPNTGELFF TGTGCCAGCAGCTTAGGGTGGCCGAACACCGGGGAGCTGTTTTTT
TRBJ1-1 . TRBV11-2 once CASSLSSGRGAIAEAFF TGTGCCAGCAGCTTATCCTCAGGCAGGGGCGCGATTGCTGAAGCTTTCTTT
TRBJ1-2 . TRBV28 . CASSLSYGYTF TGTGCCAGCAGTTTATCCTATGGCTACACCTTC
TRBJ2-3 TRBD2 TRBV9 . CASSPRTSGAGDTQYF TGTGCCAGCAGCCCCCGGACTAGCGGGGCGGGAGATACGCAGTATTTT
TRBJ2-6 TRBD1 TRBV15 . CATRDRGTISGANVLTF TGTGCCACGCGGGACAGGGGCACAATCTCTGGGGCCAACGTCCTGACTTTC
TRBJ2-1 TRBD2 TRBV4-3 . CASSQSPPGLAGAGNEQFF TGCGCCAGCAGCCAATCTCCCCCGGGACTAGCGGGAGCTGGCAATGAGCAGTTCTTC
TRBJ1-5 . TRBV7-6 once CASSPGRGDQPQHF TGTGCCAGCAGCCCCGGAAGGGGAGATCAGCCCCAGCATTTT
TRBJ1-5 . TRBV7-5 . CVRSPRMRVRNQPQHF TGTGTCAGAAGCCCGAGAATGAGGGTTCGCAATCAGCCCCAGCATTTT
TRBJ2-5 TRBD2 TRBV28 . CASSSAGTTKETQYF TGTGCCAGCAGCTCCGCCGGGACTACTAAAGAGACCCAGTACTTC
TRBJ2-5 TRBD2 TRBV7-2 . CASSPPILAGVVTQYF TGTGCCAGCAGCCCACCAATACTAGCGGGAGTCGTGACCCAGTACTTC
TRBJ1-3 . TRBV5-1 . CASSSIPGNTIYF TGCGCCAGCAGCTCCATCCCTGGAAACACCATATATTTT
TRBJ1-2 . TRBV27 . CASRGPGGYTF TGTGCCAGCAGGGGTCCTGGTGGCTACACCTTC